This TCR beta chain was identified during a study of blood T cells in healthy people across ages. Donors each provided about 9.5 milliliters of peripheral blood. Each sample yielded at least 6 million isolated PBMCs. Sample-barcoded 5' priming and a J-beta primer mix drove a second PCR of about 7 to 12 cycles. TCRdb re-derived calls from the 5' RACE reads in MiXCR, one entry per CDR3 protein. Among about 680,000 distinct CDR3 sequences listed, about 52% were seen once. For this clonotype: Its antigen is currently unknown.

V shed 1 base and J shed 1 base, with 10 bases lying between them. CDR1 is SGHTA, CDR2 FQGNSA, per germline. The CDR3 length is 15 residues. General observations from the study: Getting older went along with TCR beta diversity per million T cells dropping roughly linearly. Naive CD4+ cell counts and diversity both ran higher in long-lived than in aged donors.

Sample: blood. V and J are TRBV7-2 and TRBJ2-5; D ambiguous. This receptor was identified in a woman in her fifties or sixties in good health. This chain's CDR3 is CASSLDPNRQETQYF. The DNA of the CDR3 is TGTGCCAGCAGCTTAGACCCTAATCGCCAAGAGACCCAGTACTTC.